These T cell receptor beta chains were read from a single sample in a study of metastatic and nonmetastatic thyroid tumors. With MiXCR, TCRdb called clones anew from the PCR reads. This sample has tens of thousands of clones, with roughly a quarter found just once. The source material was blood. The source is a male donor with papillary thyroid cancer or a benign thyroid nodule (not recorded which). Some clones in this sample may be carry-over from other donors' samples. Each CDR3 is given with its conserved first and last residue. Fields, in order: J gene, clone size, V gene, D gene, CDR3 DNA, CDR3 protein. A D gene is named only where the DNA matches it firmly. Size is omitted from some rows. Given values are once, few, many or a class for expanded clones.

TRBJ2-7	many	TRBV4-1	.	TGCGCCAGCAGCCCCGGACAGCCAAAGGGATACGAGCAGTACTTC	CASSPGQPKGYEQYF
TRBJ2-7	few	TRBV19	.	TGTGCCAGTAGTGCAGGGGTTTCTGCCTCCTACGAGCAGTACTTC	CASSAGVSASYEQYF
TRBJ2-1	many	TRBV24-1	.	TGTGCCACCAGTGACCTAAGTGAGCAGTTCTTC	CATSDLSEQFF
TRBJ2-7	many	TRBV20-1	TRBD2	TGCAGTGCTTCAAGTATAGCGGGAGAGTCGTACGAGCAGTACTTC	CSASSIAGESYEQYF
TRBJ2-7	.	TRBV4-3	.	TGCGCCAGCAGCCAAGATGCACAGGCGGCTTACGAGCAGTACTTC	CASSQDAQAAYEQYF
TRBJ2-7	few	TRBV6-1	.	TGTGCCAGCAGAGGACCAACCTACGAGCAGTACTTC	CASRGPTYEQYF
TRBJ2-7	.	TRBV11-1	TRBD1	TGTGCCAGCAGTTTAAGGACAGGGGTCTACGAGCAGTACTTC	CASSLRTGVYEQYF
TRBJ1-2	.	TRBV5-1	.	TGCGCCAGCTCCCAAAGAACCGGGGCAGGGGACGTTTTTAACTATGGCTACACCTTC	CASSQRTGAGDVFNYGYTF
TRBJ2-7	many	TRBV5-1	.	TGCGCCAGCAGCTTGGATGTGGCGGCGGACGAGCAGTACTTC	CASSLDVAADEQYF
TRBJ2-3	many	TRBV28	TRBD2	TGTGCCAGCAGTTCCCGACTGACTAGCGGAACAGATACGCAGTATTTT	CASSSRLTSGTDTQYF
TRBJ1-3	.	TRBV3-1	TRBD1	TGTGCCAGCAGCTCGGACAGGGGGCCAGGAAACACCATATATTTT	CASSSDRGPGNTIYF
TRBJ1-1	.	TRBV30	.	TGTGCCTGGAGTAAGGGGGGCTCGAACACTGAAGCTTTCTTT	CAWSKGGSNTEAFF
TRBJ2-5	many	TRBV28	.	TGTGCCAGCAGTTTATTGGTGGAGACCCAGTACTTC	CASSLLVETQYF
TRBJ2-3	.	TRBV12-5	.	TGTGCTAGTGGGGGACCCGGCACAGATACGCAGTATTTT	CASGGPGTDTQYF
TRBJ2-7	medium-sized	TRBV28	TRBD1	TGTGCCAGCAGCTCCCCGGGACAGGGGGTACGGGAGCAGTACTTC	CASSSPGQGVREQYF
TRBJ2-7	few	TRBV19	TRBD2	TGTGCCAGTAGTACCGGACTAGCGGCCTCCTACGAGCAGTACTTC	CASSTGLAASYEQYF
TRBJ1-2	once	TRBV7-2	TRBD1	TGTGCCAGCATCGGACAGGCCTTCCATTATGGCTACACCTTC	CASIGQAFHYGYTF
TRBJ2-2	.	TRBV30	.	TGTGCCTGGAGTAAAGACACCGGGGAGCTGTTTTTT	CAWSKDTGELFF
TRBJ1-4	.	TRBV15	.	TGTGCCACGGGACCCCTTGGAGGAAAACTGTTTTTT	CATGPLGGKLFF
TRBJ2-3	.	TRBV20-1	.	TGCAGTGCATCGTTCCTGTCCGGAACAGATACGCAGTATTTT	CSASFLSGTDTQYF